These T cell receptor beta chains were read from a single sample in a study of control samples from healthy donors and cancer patients. Here immunoSEQ multiplex PCR was the method, and the copy in TCRdb shows in-frame clones only, minus some. This sample has about 41,000 clones, with roughly 94% found just once. Sequencing input: blood. The source of these receptors is a man between 60 and 70 years old in good health. The CDR3 runs from the conserved cysteine through the conserved F or W. A D gene is named only where the DNA matches it firmly. Clone size appears in some rows only: once, few, many, or a class for an expanded clone.

j_call d_call v_call clone_size cdr3_length cdr3_aa cdr3_nt
TRBJ1-5 TRBD1 TRBV27 - 16 CASSPRGRGQGQPQHF TGTGCCAGCAGTCCTCGAGGCAGGGGGCAGGGGCAGCCCCAGCATTTT
TRBJ1-4 - TRBV28 - 15 CASSPGHPTNEKLFF TGTGCCAGCAGTCCCGGACACCCAACTAATGAAAAACTGTTTTTT
TRBJ2-7 TRBD2 TRBV3-1/TRBV3-2 - 14 CASSRSQTSGEQYF TGTGCCAGCAGCCGATCGCAGACTAGCGGCGAGCAGTACTTC
TRBJ2-7 TRBD2 TRBV11-3 - 13 CASSIREAYEQYF TGTGCCAGCAGCATACGGGAGGCCTACGAGCAGTACTTC
TRBJ1-3 - TRBV19 - 16 CASSIGGTLSGNTIYF TGTGCCAGTAGTATTGGGGGAACACTCTCTGGAAACACCATATATTTT
TRBJ1-1 - TRBV15 - 18 CATSRVFGRRDRSTEAFF TGTGCCACCAGCAGAGTGTTCGGGAGAAGGGACCGGAGCACTGAAGCTTTCTTT
TRBJ2-7 - TRBV29-1 - 12 CSVAPGLNEQYF TGCAGCGTTGCCCCAGGGTTAAACGAGCAGTACTTC
TRBJ2-1 - TRBV29-1 - 12 CSVEKSYNEQFF TGCAGCGTTGAAAAGAGTTACAATGAGCAGTTCTTC
TRBJ1-5 - TRBV2 - 13 CASSGEKDQPQHF TGTGCCAGCAGTGGGGAGAAGGATCAGCCCCAGCATTTT
TRBJ2-3 - TRBV19 - 15 CASSSGGANTDTQYF TGTGCCAGTAGTTCGGGGGGCGCGAACACAGATACGCAGTATTTT
TRBJ2-5 - TRBV23-1 few 12 CASSQPPEAQYF TGCGCCAGCAGCCAACCACCAGAGGCCCAGTACTTC
TRBJ2-7 - TRBV9 - 15 CASSVGGATTYEQYF TGTGCCAGCAGCGTAGGGGGGGCTACAACCTACGAGCAGTACTTC
TRBJ2-1 TRBD2 TRBV30 - 13 CAWGVLAGGEQFF TGTGCCTGGGGTGTCCTAGCGGGAGGGGAGCAGTTCTTC
TRBJ2-4 - TRBV12-3/TRBV12-4 - 13 CASSPGPGNIQYF TGTGCCAGCAGTCCGGGACCTGGGAACATTCAGTACTTC
TRBJ2-3 TRBD2 TRBV24-1 - 15 CATSDPSGSADTQYF TGTGCCACCAGTGATCCTAGCGGGAGCGCAGATACGCAGTATTTT
TRBJ1-2 - TRBV7-3 - 13 CASSLTTDYGYTF TGTGCCAGCAGCTTAACGACAGACTATGGCTACACCTTC
TRBJ2-2 - TRBV19 - 14 CASKRPEGTGELFF TGTGCCAGTAAGAGGCCAGAAGGCACCGGGGAGCTGTTTTTT
TRBJ2-3 - TRBV4-2 - 15 CASSQELRPTDTQYF TGTGCCAGCAGCCAAGAATTGCGCCCGACAGATACGCAGTATTTT